These 26 T cell receptor beta chains came from one sample sequenced in a study of molecular identifiers for immune sequencing clone quantification. Each CDR3 protein gets one entry after TCRdb re-called the PCR reads with MiXCR. The sample records over 550,000 distinct CDR3 sequences, about 25% being singletons. Material for sequencing was naive CD8+ T cells from blood, with Jurkat cell RNA spiked in. Specified subset: FACS-sorted CD8+CD4-CCR7+CD45RA+ naive T cells. These TCRs come from a human donor in good health. Some libraries in this study had Jurkat cell RNA spiked in.

The chain couples TRBV12-3 or TRBV12-4 to TRBJ2-7; TRBD2 agrees at 7 bases. The CDR3 covers 13 residues. Trimming removed 11 bases from V and 0 bases from J; junction bases left unmatched: 7. In nucleotides, the CDR3 is TGTGCCTGCGGGGAGGGGTCCTCCTACGAGCAGTACTTC. Translation: CACGEGSSYEQYF.

This clonotype was counted a few times. The chain recombines TRBV7-9 with TRBJ2-1, with 8 bases identical to TRBD2. This CDR3 comprises 16 residues. The V segment lost 4 bases and the J segment 4 bases; nucleotides outside the gene matches: 9. Per germline, CDR1 SEHNR and CDR2 FQNEAQ (reference sequence). The CDR3 is CASSSELAGLYNEQFF. Here the CDR3 DNA reads TGTGCCAGCAGCTCGGAGCTAGCGGGTCTGTACAATGAGCAGTTCTTC.

In regard to this clonotype: A read error is possible here, since a much larger clone lies one base away. The V and J genes are TRBV28 and TRBJ1-5; 9 nucleotides agree with TRBD1. The CDR3 totals 15 residues. Germline CDR1 MDHEN, CDR2 SYDVKM. The CDR3 is CASSISGQGNQPLHF. The CDR3, as DNA: TGTGCCAGCAGTATTTCCGGACAGGGGAATCAGCCCCTGCATTTT.

As regards this clonotype: A read error may be the cause here, since a much bigger clone is one base away. The J gene is TRBJ1-5, the V gene TRBV7-9, with D unresolved. The CDR3 runs 16 residues. Germline values: CDR1 SEHNR, CDR2 FQNEAQ (reference sequence). Trimming removed 5 bases at V and 0 bases at J, with 14 bases between. The CDR3 sequence is CASSPSEGYSNQPQHF. The DNA of the CDR3 is TGTGCCAGCAGCCCGTCCGAAGGGTATAGCAATCAGCCCCAGCATTTT.

This chain joins TRBV6-5 and TRBJ2-3; D is possibly TRBD2 (5 bases). Germline CDR1 MNHEY, CDR2 SVGAGI. The CDR3 is 15 residues long. Trimming shortened V by 6 bases and J by 4 bases, and 17 bases separated the two germline ends. CDR3 protein: CASSHALTRPDTQYF. Written as DNA, the CDR3 is TGTGCCAGCAGCCATGCCCTCACTAGGCCAGATACGCAGTATTTT.

The rearrangement uses TRBV20-1 and TRBJ2-1, with D maybe TRBD2 (7 bases). Germline V gene data show CDR1 as DFQATT and CDR2 as SNEGSKA (reference sequence). Trimming took off 0 bases at V and 9 bases at J, with 15 bases between the two ends. The CDR3 has 14 residues. CDR3 sequence (DNA): TGCAGTGCTAGAGACGGGGGGCCCTGGGGTGAGCAGTTCTTC. Amino acid sequence: CSARDGGPWGEQFF.

This clonotype has a count of ten or more. The chain recombines TRBV5-1 with TRBJ1-6, with D unresolved. Germline lookup yields CDR1 SGHRS and CDR2 YFSETQ. Trimming removed 4 bases from V and 4 bases from J, with 18 bases in between. This CDR3 spans 17 amino acids. The CDR3 DNA follows: TGCGCCAGCAGCGTTAAAACAAGGAACGATTATAATTCACCCCTCCACTTT. Its translation: CASSVKTRNDYNSPLHF.

V gene TRBV10-3 combines with J gene TRBJ2-2; possibly TRBD1 for D (6 bases). Germline assignment: CDR1 ENHRY and CDR2 SYGVKD. This CDR3 contains 15 residues. Between the trimmed V and J ends, which lost 6 bases and 2 bases, there was a span of 13 bases. CDR3 sequence (DNA): TGTGCCATCAGCGATGTAGGGGGAAACACCGGGGAGCTGTTTTTT. Translation: CAISDVGGNTGELFF.

This clonotype turned up a few times. The chain uses TRBV23-1 and TRBJ1-4; possibly TRBD1 for D (5 bases). TRBV23-1 is flagged as an ORF with uncertain function. The CDR3 covers 12 residues. The V gene lost 7 bases and the J gene lost 8 bases, with 11 bases spanning the gap. In nucleotides, the CDR3 is TGCGCCAGCACAACCTGGGGGGAAAAACTGTTTTTT. The encoded protein is CASTTWGEKLFF.

This clonotype was counted at least ten times. V usage is TRBV30 and J usage is TRBJ2-3; D gene uncertain. Germline V gene lookup returns CDR1 GTSNPN and CDR2 SVGIG (reference sequence). Trimming shortened V by 0 bases and J by 0 bases, and 7 bases separated the two germline ends. This CDR3 region has 14 residues. For the CDR3, the DNA is TGTGCCTGGAGTGTACCTTCTAGCACAGATACGCAGTATTTT. Translation gives CAWSVPSSTDTQYF.

This clonotype showed up many times. This sequence joins TRBV7-2 and TRBJ2-7; TRBD2 matches at 14 bases. Germline V lookup: CDR1 SGHTA, CDR2 FQGNSA. Unmatched junction bases numbered 2, after V lost 4 bases and J lost 6 bases. CDR3 size: 14 residues. The chain's CDR3 is CASSSGLAGVEQYF. CDR3 bases: TGTGCCAGCAGCTCGGGACTAGCGGGGGTCGAGCAGTACTTC.

In this sample, this clonotype turned up a few times. The gene calls are TRBV11-1 and TRBJ2-6; D ambiguous. CDR1 and CDR2 (germline): SGHAT, FQDESV (reference sequence). Trimming shortened V by 1 base and J by 2 bases, and 9 bases separated the two germline ends. This CDR3 is built from 16 residues. This CDR3 reads CASSLVGRPGANVLTF. The CDR3 DNA follows: TGTGCCAGCAGCTTAGTGGGCCGACCTGGGGCCAACGTCCTGACTTTC. Together with reference TRBV11-1 and TRBJ2-6, the CDR3 gives the full variable domain: EAEVAQSPRYKITEKSQAVAFWCDPISGHATLYWYRQILGQGPELLVQFQDESVVDDSQLPKDRFSAERLKGVDSTLKIQPAELGDSAMYLCASSLVGRPGANVLTFGAGSRLTVL.

The V call is TRBV12-3 or TRBV12-4, the J call TRBJ2-7; perhaps TRBD1 as D (5 bases). Trimming cost V 6 bases and J 3 bases, with 18 bases left between them. The CDR3 has 15 amino acids. The CDR3 coding sequence is TGTGCCAGCAGCCCGACGCAGGGAACTCTCTACGAGCAGTACTTC. This encodes CASSPTQGTLYEQYF.

For this clonotype: Since a much larger clone is just one base distant, this may be a read error. The chain links TRBV30 to TRBJ2-3, with 10 bases lining up with TRBD2. The CDR3 is 16 residues long. Germline V gives CDR1 GTSNPN, CDR2 SVGIG (reference sequence). The DNA for the CDR3 is TGTGCCGGGAGTGTCTCAGCGGGGGGGTATCCAGATACGCAGTATTTT. Translated: CAGSVSAGGYPDTQYF.

This clonotype was observed at least ten times. The chain employs TRBV30 and TRBJ1-5; D uncertain. The CDR3 has 14 residues. Germline CDR1 GTSNPN, CDR2 SVGIG (reference sequence). Trimming pared 2 bases from V and 0 bases from J, leaving 8 bases between. The CDR3 protein is CAWSMVYSNQPQHF. Written as DNA, the CDR3 is TGTGCCTGGAGTATGGTTTATAGCAATCAGCCCCAGCATTTT.

The V call is TRBV20-1, the J call TRBJ2-1; TRBD1 matches at 10 bases. Germline values: CDR1 DFQATT, CDR2 SNEGSKA (reference sequence). With V trimmed by 0 bases and J by 7 bases, 15 bases remained unmatched. CDR3 length: 18 residues. CDR3 loop: CSARDILPRDRGPNEQFF. The CDR3 DNA reads TGCAGTGCTAGAGACATACTACCCCGAGACAGGGGGCCTAATGAGCAGTTCTTC.

This clonotype turned up a few times. The chain couples TRBV15 to TRBJ2-7; 8 bases are a match to TRBD2. Germline CDR1 reads LNHNV; CDR2 reads YYDKDF (reference sequence). Trimming took 0 bases from V and 0 from J; bases not matched to a gene: 10. The length of the CDR3 is 18 residues. In DNA form, the CDR3 reads TGTGCCACCAGCAGAGATAAAACGGGGGGGCTAGTCTCCTACGAGCAGTACTTC. Protein product: CATSRDKTGGLVSYEQYF. The variable domain in full, with the rest retrieved from reference TRBV15 and TRBJ2-7, is DAMVIQNPRYQVTQFGKPVTLSCSQTLNHNVMYWYQQKSSQAPKLLFHYYDKDFNNEADTPDNFQSRRPNTSFCFLDIRSPGLGDTAMYLCATSRDKTGGLVSYEQYFGPGTRLTVT.

This clonotype appeared many times. One end of the junction does not line up with germline, which may come from a read error. The chain carries TRBV28 and TRBJ2-7; the match to TRBD2 covers 8 bases. CDR3 size: 16 residues. CDR1 and CDR2 from the germline V gene are MDHEN and SYDVKM. The CDR3 here is CASSLAGGSPSFEQYF. CDR3 nucleotide sequence: TGTGCCAGCAGTTTAGCGGGAGGATCCCCCTCCTTCGAGCAGTACTTC.

As for this clonotype: A much larger clonotype is one base distant, so this may be a read error. The chain is built from TRBV19 and TRBJ2-6; the D is unclear. Per the germline V gene, CDR1 is LNHDA and CDR2 is SQIVND (reference sequence). Trimming shortened V by 5 bases and J by 0 bases, and 11 bases separated the two germline ends. This CDR3 comprises 16 residues. DNA of the CDR3: TGTGCCAGTAGTTCGAGATTTCGCTCTGGGGCCAACGTCCTGACTTTC. This translates into CASSSRFRSGANVLTF. Full variable domain (outside the CDR3, taken from reference TRBV19 and TRBJ2-6): DGGITQSPKYLFRKEGQNVTLSCEQNLNHDAMYWYRQDPGQGLRLIYYSQIVNDFQKGDIAEGYSVSREKKESFPLTVTSAQKNPTAFYLCASSSRFRSGANVLTFGAGSRLTVL.

The table lists this clonotype with a few counts. The V and J genes are TRBV28 and TRBJ2-5, with 7 bases lining up with TRBD2. The germline V gene has CDR1 MDHEN and CDR2 SYDVKM. The CDR3 length is 13 residues. After removal of 6 bases from V and 1 base from J, the junction contained 2 bases not matched to a gene. This chain's CDR3 is CASRGGVQETQYF. The CDR3, as DNA: TGTGCCAGCAGGGGGGGGGTCCAAGAGACCCAGTACTTC.

V gene TRBV7-9 combines with J gene TRBJ1-2; D ambiguous. V gave up 2 bases and J gave up 2 bases, with 15 bases separating them. CDR3 size: 16 residues. The germline CDR1 and CDR2 sequences are SEHNR and FQNEAQ (reference sequence). For the CDR3, the DNA is TGTGCCAGCAGCTTATCTCTGGAGGAACTAAACTATGGCTACACCTTC. Protein: CASSLSLEELNYGYTF.

The table lists this clonotype with a few counts. The rearrangement uses TRBV30 and TRBJ1-1; no firm D call. V was trimmed by 0 bases and J by 0 bases, leaving 5 bases between them. Per germline, CDR1 GTSNPN and CDR2 SVGIG (reference sequence). The CDR3 covers 13 residues. This CDR3 reads CAWSVAVNTEAFF. The DNA of the CDR3 is TGTGCCTGGAGTGTAGCCGTGAACACTGAAGCTTTCTTT.

The table lists this clonotype with many counts. The chain combines TRBV7-8 with TRBJ2-2, with 7 bases aligning to TRBD1. Germline CDR1 is SGHVS and CDR2 is FQNEAQ. The V and J ends lost 6 bases and 7 bases, in that order; junction bases with no gene match: 5. CDR3 length equals 13 residues. The CDR3 DNA sequence: TGTGCCAGCAGTTCGACAGGGAACGGGGAGCTGTTTTTT. Protein product: CASSSTGNGELFF.

About this clonotype itself: This sequence may be a read error, since a much larger clone differs from it by one base. The chain couples TRBV6-5 to TRBJ2-5; D perhaps matches TRBD1 (5 bases). V lost 2 bases to trimming and J lost 11 bases, with 15 bases between them. CDR1 and CDR2 (germline): MNHEY, SVGAGI. The CDR3 spans 13 residues. CDR3: CASSYHNMGRQYF. The CDR3 region has the DNA TGTGCCAGCAGTTACCATAACATGGGGCGGCAGTACTTC.

In this sample, this clonotype turned up a few times. CDR3: CASSYGRNLLGANVLTF. The CDR3 DNA reads as TGTGCCAGCAGCTACGGACGGAATCTACTCGGGGCCAACGTCCTGACTTTC. The chain joins TRBV11-2 to TRBJ2-6; D not resolved. The germline gives CDR1 SGHAT, CDR2 FQNNGV. The CDR3 contains 17 residues. Trimming shortened V by 4 bases and J by 4 bases, and 17 bases separated the two germline ends.

The chain links TRBV6-6 to TRBJ2-4; D remains unclear. Looked up from germline, CDR1 is MNHNY and CDR2 is SVGAGI (reference sequence). CDR3 size: 12 residues. The germline V and J ends were trimmed by 2 bases and 5 bases, with 4 bases remaining between them. Written as DNA, the CDR3 is TGTGCCAGCAGTTACCTTCAAAACATTCAGTACTTC. Amino acids: CASSYLQNIQYF.